The next 14 T cell receptor beta chains were all read from a single sample in a study of tumor-infiltrating lymphocytes in primary liver carcinoma. Joint extraction of RNA and DNA used roughly 18-34 mg of bulk tissue that was unsorted. Total RNA (around 500 ng) served as template for TCR beta cDNA synthesis primed by a constant-region primer. Three-round nested multiplex PCR performed with slightly modified ARM-PCR produced the TCR beta libraries. Primers for the first two PCR rounds were TRBV1-TRBV30 forward primers and a C-beta reverse primer (approximately 10 cycles per round). A single record per CDR3 protein comes from TCRdb applying MiXCR to the multiplex PCR reads. The profile covers roughly 200,000 distinct CDR3 sequences, with around four fifths appearing a single time and 15% to 20% taken by the ten largest. Sequences were obtained from tumor tissue from primary liver carcinoma. These receptors all come from a man between 35 and 55 years old with primary liver carcinoma and hepatitis B virus infection.

Remarks on this clonotype: One end of the junction is discordant with germline, which a read error may explain. The J gene is TRBJ2-3, the V gene TRBV29-1; 7 bases are shared with TRBD1. Germline V gene data show CDR1 as SQVTM and CDR2 as ANQGSEA. This CDR3 is built from 14 residues. CDR3 region: CSAQQGTPTDTLYF. CDR3 coding DNA: TGCAGCGCTCAACAGGGGACCCCCACAGATACGCTGTATTTT.

Note on this clonotype: Since the CDR3 does not end with the conserved phenylalanine or tryptophan, this likely comes from a read error. This rearrangement joins TRBV11-2 to TRBJ2-1, with D perhaps assigned TRBD1 or TRBD2 (5 bases each). Germline CDR1 SGHAT, CDR2 FQNNGV. The CDR3 is 16 amino acids. CDR3 DNA: TGTACCAGCATCTTAGATCGTTTAGCGTTAGGGGATGAGCAGTTCATC. This codes for CTSILDRLALGDEQFI.

A word on this clonotype: The junction and the germline gene differ at one end; a read error may be behind it. V and J are TRBV28 and TRBJ1-2, with 9 bases that match TRBD1. The germline gives CDR1 MDHEN, CDR2 SYDVKM. The CDR3 totals 17 residues. The CDR3 region is CASRFAGTGILYYGYTF. The CDR3 DNA reads TGTGCCAGCCGTTTCGCCGGGACAGGGATTCTCTACTATGGCTACACGTTC.

The sample holds a few counts of this clonotype. Since a much larger clone is just one base distant, this may be a read error. The chain joins TRBV7-9 to TRBJ1-6; no clear D gene. Trimming cost V 8 bases and J 7 bases, with 12 bases left between them. The length of the CDR3 is 13 residues. Germline values: CDR1 SEHNR, CDR2 FQNEAQ (reference sequence). The CDR3 sequence is CASRERENSPLHF. In DNA form, the CDR3 reads TGTGCCAGCCGTGAGAGGGAGAATTCACCCCTCCACTTT.

Comments on this clonotype: A junction end diverges from the germline sequence, so it may reflect a read error. This rearrangement joins TRBV10-3 to TRBJ2-3, with 8 bases matching TRBD2. CDR3 length: 14 residues. Germline CDR1 reads ENHRY; CDR2 reads SYGVKD. The chain's CDR3 is CAISEPGGVGTRYF. The CDR3 DNA is TGTGCCATCAGTGAGCCGGGAGGGGTGGGTACGCGGTATTTT.

On this clonotype itself: Since the CDR3 does not end with the conserved phenylalanine or tryptophan, this likely comes from a read error. The DNA is omitted, as the CDR3 cannot be located on it reliably, and the CDR3 follows TCRdb's listing. The chain recombines TRBV12-3 or TRBV12-4 with TRBJ1-5. Both ends counted, the CDR3 spans 15 residues. CDR3 protein: CASREGPGSSQPQHS.

CDR3 region: CSLSQCSAEAFF. Written as DNA, the CDR3 is TGCAGCCTCTCTCAGTGCAGTGCTGAAGCTTTCTTT. The chain uses TRBV29-1 and TRBJ1-1; D not certain. Germline CDR1 and CDR2: SQVTM and ANQGSEA. This CDR3 spans 12 amino acids. Trimming removed 8 bases at V and 6 bases at J, with 16 bases between.

The gene calls are TRBV6-6 and TRBJ1-2; D gene uncertain. Trimming took off 9 bases at V and 9 bases at J, with 17 bases between the two ends. Germline assignment: CDR1 MNHNY and CDR2 SVGAGI (reference sequence). This CDR3 comprises 12 residues. The CDR3 spells CARRQYTVSYTF. The CDR3 coding sequence is TGTGCCAGGAGACAATACACAGTGAGCTACACCTTC.

The chain is built from TRBV7-8 and TRBJ2-3; TRBD2 aligns across 8 bases. V lost 3 bases to trimming and J lost 11 bases; unmatched junction nucleotides: 13. The germline V gene encodes CDR1 SGHVS and CDR2 FQNEAQ. The CDR3 is made up of 15 amino acids. The CDR3 DNA is TGTGCCAGCAGCTTGGGACTAGTGGGAGAGAATAGGCAGTATTTT. This codes for CASSLGLVGENRQYF.

In this sample, this clonotype turned up once. A read error may be the cause here, since a much bigger clone is one base away. The chain recombines TRBV28 with TRBJ1-4; a weak D match, TRBD1 (6 bases). The CDR3 is 17 amino acids. Germline CDR1 and CDR2: MDHEN and SYDVKM. The CDR3 loop is CANSLTTLLQGSEKLFF. The CDR3 DNA reads as TGTGCCAACAGTCTAACAACCCTCCTACAGGGATCGGAAAAACTGTTTTTT.

This clonotype was seen ten or more times. This may stem from a read error, because a much larger clone lies one nucleotide away. The genes are TRBV4-3 and TRBJ2-1; D uncertain. The germline V gene encodes CDR1 LGHNA and CDR2 YSLEER. This CDR3 region has 15 residues. The CDR3 protein is CASSQVTALYSEQFF. In DNA, the CDR3 is TGCGCCAGCAGCCAAGTAACAGCCCTCTACAGTGAGCAGTTCTTC.

Notes on this clonotype: Germline and junction disagree at one end, which may indicate a read error. J is TRBJ1-1 and V is TRBV29-1; 7 bases are shared with TRBD1. The CDR3 runs 12 residues. Germline values: CDR1 SQVTM, CDR2 ANQGSEA. The chain's CDR3 is CSEGGQGTEAIF. As DNA, the CDR3 is TGTAGCGAAGGGGGCCAGGGAACTGAAGCTATCTTT.

This chain joins TRBV11-1 and TRBJ2-4, with a tentative D call TRBD2 (5 bases). This CDR3 spans 17 amino acids. Germline V gene lookup returns CDR1 SGHAT and CDR2 FQDESV (reference sequence). The germline V and J ends were trimmed by 6 bases and 6 bases, with 24 bases remaining between them. CDR3 in DNA: TGTGCCAGCAGGTTTCCCGGGATTAGCGCAACCATAAACATTCAGTACTTC. Amino acids: CASRFPGISATINIQYF.

Turning to this clonotype: A much larger clone lies one base from this, so it may be a read error. The chain links TRBV7-9 to TRBJ2-1; the D call may be TRBD1 or TRBD2 (6 bases each). The CDR3 is 14 residues long. The germline V gene encodes CDR1 SEHNR and CDR2 FQNEAQ (reference sequence). The CDR3: CASSLTGTYNELFF. The CDR3, as DNA: TGTGCCAGCAGCTTAACAGGGACTTACAATGAGCTGTTCTTC.